These T cell receptor beta chains were read from a single sample in a study of blood T cells in healthy people across ages. TCRdb re-called the 5' RACE reads through MiXCR, storing one row per CDR3 protein. Of around 1,500,000 distinct CDR3 sequences in the sample, roughly 30% were seen once. What was sequenced was blood. Receptors were obtained from a woman in her 30s in good health. Each CDR3 is given with its conserved first and last residue. The D gene is left open where the match is weak. Clone size is not always given. Where it is, it says once, few, many or a class for expanded clones.

>TRBJ2-1|NA|TRBV7-8|TRBD2
CASSERLADHNEQFF
TGTGCCAGCAGCGAACGACTAGCGGATCACAATGAGCAGTTCTTC
>TRBJ2-7|NA|TRBV18|TRBD2
CASSRTDPLAASSYEQYF
TGTGCCAGCTCACGCACCGACCCACTAGCGGCTAGCTCCTACGAGCAGTACTTC
>TRBJ2-5|NA|TRBV7-2|TRBD1
CAGSRGGTETQYF
TGTGCCGGCAGCCGAGGGGGCACAGAGACCCAGTACTTC
>TRBJ1-2|few|TRBV5-6|NA
CASSLQAGANYGYTF
TGTGCCAGCAGCTTGCAAGCAGGGGCGAACTATGGCTACACCTTC
>TRBJ2-1|NA|TRBV29-1|TRBD2
CSVQGLADQFF
TGCAGCGTGCAGGGACTAGCGGACCAGTTCTTC
>TRBJ1-2|many|TRBV20-1|TRBD1
CSAYRQGVAGYTF
TGCAGTGCTTACAGACAGGGAGTCGCTGGCTACACCTTC
>TRBJ2-3|many|TRBV10-1|NA
CASSAGGPTDTQYF
TGCGCCAGCAGTGCGGGGGGCCCCACAGATACGCAGTATTTT
>TRBJ2-5|many|TRBV7-2|NA
CASSLERRSETQYF
TGCGCCAGCAGCTTGGAAAGGAGGTCAGAGACCCAGTACTTC
>TRBJ1-2|NA|TRBV5-5|NA
CASSSTTDVGPYGYTF
TGTGCCAGCAGTTCGACCACGGACGTAGGACCTTATGGCTACACCTTC
>TRBJ1-6|few|TRBV12-3/TRBV12-4|NA
CASSLSTEGSPLHF
TGTGCCAGCAGTTTGTCCACCGAAGGTTCACCCCTCCACTTT
>TRBJ2-5|many|TRBV7-2|TRBD2
CASSLEVAGGQETQYF
TGTGCCAGCAGCTTAGAGGTAGCGGGAGGACAAGAGACCCAGTACTTC
>TRBJ2-5|few|TRBV5-1|TRBD1
CASIGGTGQETQYF
TGCGCCAGCATCGGCGGGACAGGCCAAGAGACCCAGTACTTC
>TRBJ2-5|few|TRBV6-2/TRBV6-3|NA
CASGMTVKETQYF
TGTGCCAGCGGGATGACAGTTAAAGAGACCCAGTACTTC
>TRBJ2-5|NA|TRBV28|TRBD1
CASSFKLGQTFQETQYF
TGTGCCAGCAGTTTTAAATTGGGACAGACCTTCCAAGAGACCCAGTACTTC
>TRBJ1-4|NA|TRBV7-9|TRBD1
CASSPGTQGASNEKLFF
TGTGCCAGCAGCCCCGGGACCCAGGGGGCCTCTAATGAAAAACTGTTTTTT
>TRBJ2-1|few|TRBV19|NA
CASSIGLADEQFF
TGTGCCAGTAGTATAGGGCTAGCCGATGAGCAGTTCTTC
>TRBJ1-5|NA|TRBV7-2|NA
CASSAGWGQPQHF
TGTGCCAGCAGCGCAGGTTGGGGTCAGCCCCAGCATTTT
>TRBJ2-2|NA|TRBV6-4|NA
CASSGQSFTGELFF
TGTGCCAGCAGTGGTCAGAGTTTCACCGGGGAGCTGTTTTTT
>TRBJ1-2|few|TRBV13|TRBD1
CASSPRGTGGFLRDYGYTF
TGTGCCAGCAGCCCCCGTGGTACAGGGGGGTTTCTTCGGGACTATGGCTACACCTTC
>TRBJ2-5|few|TRBV2|NA
CASSYGEGGWFETQYF
TGTGCCAGCAGTTACGGCGAGGGAGGCTGGTTTGAGACCCAGTACTTC
>TRBJ2-7|NA|TRBV14|NA
CASSLGHTYEQYF
TGCGCCAGCAGCCTCGGACATACCTACGAGCAGTACTTC
>TRBJ2-6|NA|TRBV5-1|NA
CASSFVSSGANVPTF
TGCGCCAGCAGCTTTGTCAGCTCTGGGGCCAACGTCCCGACTTTC
>TRBJ2-7|many|TRBV7-2|TRBD2
CASSLRQAGGSSYEQYF
TGTGCCAGCAGCTTAAGGCAAGCGGGAGGTAGCTCCTACGAGCAGTACTTC
>TRBJ2-3|few|TRBV3-1|TRBD2
CASSQRTSGGIDTQYF
TGTGCCAGCAGCCAACGGACTAGCGGGGGAATAGATACGCAGTATTTT
>TRBJ1-1|NA|TRBV5-1|NA
CASSAATGGTEAFF
TGCGCCAGCAGCGCCGCTACCGGGGGTACTGAAGCTTTCTTT
>TRBJ1-2|few|TRBV28|NA
CASGNYGGYTF
TGTGCCAGCGGAAATTATGGCGGCTACACCTTC
>TRBJ2-1|many|TRBV15|TRBD2
CATSGRLAGVDEQFF
TGTGCCACCAGCGGAAGACTAGCGGGAGTCGATGAGCAGTTCTTC
>TRBJ2-5|many|TRBV20-1|TRBD2
CSAQRGQETQYF
TGCAGTGCCCAGCGGGGGCAAGAGACCCAGTACTTC
>TRBJ1-1|NA|TRBV5-1|NA
CASSWSGEGTEAFF
TGCGCCAGCAGCTGGTCGGGGGAGGGCACTGAAGCTTTCTTT
>TRBJ2-7|NA|TRBV5-1|NA
CASSLDRQAGYEQYF
TGCGCCAGCAGCTTGGATCGGCAGGCGGGCTACGAGCAGTACTTC
>TRBJ1-5|few|TRBV6-5|TRBD1
CASRRTGESNQPQHF
TGTGCCAGCAGGCGGACAGGGGAGAGCAATCAGCCCCAGCATTTT
>TRBJ2-3|few|TRBV20-1|TRBD1
CSAFRTGGFGTDTQYF
TGCAGTGCTTTCCGGACAGGGGGGTTCGGGACAGATACGCAGTATTTT
>TRBJ2-7|NA|TRBV29-1|TRBD1
CSVRSGTGGRYEQYF
TGCAGCGTCAGGTCCGGGACAGGGGGCAGGTACGAGCAGTACTTC
>TRBJ1-5|many|TRBV5-5|TRBD1
CASSPDRVGQPQHF
TGTGCCAGCAGCCCAGACAGGGTTGGTCAGCCCCAGCATTTT
>TRBJ1-1|few|TRBV27|NA
CASSLGGPGGYTEAFF
TGTGCCAGCAGTTTAGGGGGGCCCGGGGGGTACACTGAAGCTTTCTTT
>TRBJ2-7|many|TRBV6-5|NA
CASSLTLAYEQYF
TGTGCCAGCAGTCTGACACTTGCCTACGAGCAGTACTTC